These T cell receptor beta chains were read from a single sample in a study of T cells after yellow fever vaccination. TCRdb re-derived calls from the 5' RACE reads in MiXCR, one entry per CDR3 protein. The sample comprises approximately 550,000 distinct CDR3 sequences, under 25% of which are singletons, and roughly an eighth rests with the top ten. Sequenced material: PBMCs, taken 15 days after the yellow fever booster vaccination. These receptors originate from a man aged 25 to 40 who received the YFV17D yellow fever vaccine. The CDR3 runs from the conserved cysteine through the conserved F or W. Fields, in order: D gene, CDR3 length, V gene, clone size, J gene, CDR3 DNA, CDR3 protein. A D gene is named only where the DNA matches it firmly. For some rows the clone size is stated as once, few or many, or as a class when expanded; others skip it.

.	13	TRBV15	.	TRBJ2-1	TGTGCCACCAGCAGTGGTACCGAACCTGAGCAGTTCTTC	CATSSGTEPEQFF
.	13	TRBV5-1	few	TRBJ2-7	TGCGCCAGCAGCAGAGACGGGGCCTACGAGCAGTACTTC	CASSRDGAYEQYF
.	10	TRBV7-4	few	TRBJ2-1	TGTGCCAGCAGCGACAATGAGCAGTTCTTC	CASSDNEQFF
.	16	TRBV20-1	.	TRBJ2-1	TGCAGTGCTAGAAGCGGTGGGAGCGGGCCACACAATGAGCAGTTCTTC	CSARSGGSGPHNEQFF
.	13	TRBV12-3/TRBV12-4	few	TRBJ2-7	TGTGCCAGCAGTTTAGGTTTCCGGGACGAGCAGTACTTC	CASSLGFRDEQYF
.	12	TRBV29-1	.	TRBJ1-2	TGCAGCGTTGGAGGGGCTGACTATGGCTACACCTTC	CSVGGADYGYTF
.	16	TRBV5-1	few	TRBJ1-4	TGCGCCAGCCGACCAACGGGAGGGAAGAGGAATGAAAAACTGTTTTTT	CASRPTGGKRNEKLFF
TRBD2	16	TRBV12-3/TRBV12-4	few	TRBJ2-1	TGTGCCAGCACCCTATTGGGGACTAGCGGGAGTGGTGAGCAGTTCTTC	CASTLLGTSGSGEQFF
TRBD2	17	TRBV7-2	few	TRBJ2-1	TGTGCCAGCAGCTTATTGACCGGGAGGCCCCCATACAATGAGCAGTTCTTC	CASSLLTGRPPYNEQFF
.	15	TRBV27	.	TRBJ1-6	TGTGCCACCTCAGCCCGCCGCTCCTATAATTCACCCCTCCACTTT	CATSARRSYNSPLHF